This TCR beta chain appears in the sequencing data of a study of tissue T cells after allogeneic stem cell transplantation. This CDR3 is built from 13 residues. With 5 bases clipped from V and 3 bases from J, the junction kept 1 base outside the gene matches. Germline V lookup: CDR1 SGHSA, CDR2 FRNQAP. Regarding this clone: Its antigen is as yet unknown. These gene names are mouse names. The read comes to an end 1 residue before the CDR3 does, leaving the germline J gene to fill in the end.

General study findings and limits: Blood and spleen captured only part of the tissue TCR repertoire. Sampling depth was limited, and the cohort was small and clinically varied.

TCRbeta CDR3 was sequenced at survey depth with template counts. Produced via immunoSEQ multiplex PCR; TCRdb's table is partial and in-frame only. The data show about 6,700 clones, with under 50% seen just once and around 7% held by the top ten. Time point in this sample: mouse harvest day 7 after allogeneic transplant. Mouse grafts combined 10^7 T-cell-depleted bone marrow cells with 10^6 splenic CD5+ T cells. Mice had MHC-mismatched B6 into BALB/c GVHD, sampled day 7 or 14. The sequence derives from a female BALB/c mouse given C57BL/6 T cells with graft-versus-host disease after an allogeneic hematopoietic cell transplant. The rearrangement joins TRBV16 to TRBJ2-3; 8 nucleotides match TRBD1. Sequencing input: gut tissue. Incomplete CDR3 DNA: TGTGCAAGCAGCCGGGACAGGGCAGAAACGCTGTAT. Amino acids: CASSRDRAETLY. The complete CDR3 reads CASSRDRAETLYF. Full variable domain (outside the CDR3, taken from reference TRBV16 and TRBJ2-3): NAGVIQTPRHKVTGKGQEATLWCEPISGHSAVFWYRQTIVQGLEFLTYFRNQAPIDDSGMPKERFSAQMPNQSHSTLKIQSTQPQDSAVYLCASSRDRAETLYFGSGTRLTVL.